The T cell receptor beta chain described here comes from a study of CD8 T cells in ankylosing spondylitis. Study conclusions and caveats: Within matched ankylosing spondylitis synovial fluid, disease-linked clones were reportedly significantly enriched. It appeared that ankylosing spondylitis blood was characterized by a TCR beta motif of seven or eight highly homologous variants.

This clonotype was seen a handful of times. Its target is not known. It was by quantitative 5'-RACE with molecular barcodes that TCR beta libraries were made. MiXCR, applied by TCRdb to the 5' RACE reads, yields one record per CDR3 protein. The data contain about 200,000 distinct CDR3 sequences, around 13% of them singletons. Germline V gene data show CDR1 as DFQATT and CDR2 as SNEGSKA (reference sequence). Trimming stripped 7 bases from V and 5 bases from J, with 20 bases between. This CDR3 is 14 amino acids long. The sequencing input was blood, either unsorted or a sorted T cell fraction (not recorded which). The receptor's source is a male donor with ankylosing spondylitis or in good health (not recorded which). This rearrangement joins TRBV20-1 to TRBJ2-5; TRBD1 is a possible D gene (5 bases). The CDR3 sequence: CSGMIRGLRETQYF. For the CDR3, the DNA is TGCAGTGGTATGATTAGGGGCCTGAGGGAGACCCAGTACTTC.